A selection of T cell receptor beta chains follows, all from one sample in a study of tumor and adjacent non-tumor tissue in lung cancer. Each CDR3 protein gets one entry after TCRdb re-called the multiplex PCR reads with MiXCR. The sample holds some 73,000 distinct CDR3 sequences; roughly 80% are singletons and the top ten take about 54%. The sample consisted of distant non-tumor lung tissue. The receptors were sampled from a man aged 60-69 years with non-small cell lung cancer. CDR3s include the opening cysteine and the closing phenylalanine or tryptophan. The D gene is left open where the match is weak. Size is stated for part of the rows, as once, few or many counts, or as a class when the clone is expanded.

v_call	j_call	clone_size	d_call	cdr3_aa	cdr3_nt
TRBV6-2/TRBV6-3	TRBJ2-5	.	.	CDNSYRVGGAGEETQYF	TGTGACAACAGTTACAGGGTAGGGGGAGCAGGGGAAGAGACCCAGTACTTC
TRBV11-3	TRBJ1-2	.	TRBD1	CASSFSDRPNYGYTF	TGTGCCAGCAGCTTCTCGGACAGGCCTAACTATGGCTACACCTTC
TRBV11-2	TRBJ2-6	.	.	CAGSPNSGTNVLAF	TGTGCCGGCAGTCCTAACTCTGGGACCAACGTCCTGGCTTTC
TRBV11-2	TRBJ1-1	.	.	CASTRPMNTEVFF	TGTGCCAGCACACGACCGATGAACACTGAAGTTTTCTTT
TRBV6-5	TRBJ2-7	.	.	CASGNGVITRYEQYF	TGTGCCAGCGGCAATGGGGTAATCACTCGCTACGAACAGTACTTC
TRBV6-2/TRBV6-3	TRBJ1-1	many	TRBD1	CTSSYQGGTEAFF	TGTACCAGCAGTTACCAGGGGGGGACTGAAGCTTTCTTT
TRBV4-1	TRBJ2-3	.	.	CASSQEYGEASTDTQYF	TGCGCCAGCAGCCAAGAATACGGCGAGGCCAGCACAGATACGCAGTATTTT
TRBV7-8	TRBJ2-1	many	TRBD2	CASSFHGSGRSYNEQFF	TGTGCCAGCAGCTTCCATGGTAGCGGGAGGAGCTACAATGAGCAGTTCTTC
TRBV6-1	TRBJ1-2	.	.	CASSEHVFEGRYGYTF	TGTGCCAGCAGTGAACATGTTTTTGAAGGGCGCTATGGCTACACCTTC
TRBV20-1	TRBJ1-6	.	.	CSTTQGINSPLHF	TGCAGTACTACGCAGGGTATTAATTCACCCCTCCACTTT
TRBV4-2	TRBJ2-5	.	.	CTSSQTTGRSHETQYF	TGTACCAGCAGCCAAACTACAGGGAGGTCCCATGAGACCCAGTACTTC
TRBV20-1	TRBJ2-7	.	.	CSARDFDRPSYEQYF	TGCAGTGCTAGAGATTTCGACAGGCCATCCTATGAGCAGTACTTC
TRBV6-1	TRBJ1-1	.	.	CASLEGYRAGRSEAFF	TGTGCCAGCCTAGAGGGATACAGGGCCGGGAGGAGTGAAGCTTTCTTT
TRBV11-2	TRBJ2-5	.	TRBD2	CAISSTMGGPKETQYF	TGCGCCATCAGCTCCACAATGGGAGGGCCAAAGGAGACCCAGTACTTC
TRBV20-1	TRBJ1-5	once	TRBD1	CSAGEHRGLAQPQHF	TGCAGTGCTGGAGAACACAGGGGGCTGGCTCAGCCCCAGCATTTT
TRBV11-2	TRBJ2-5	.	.	CANSSGHVQETQYF	TGTGCCAACAGCTCTGGACATGTCCAAGAGACACAGTACTTC
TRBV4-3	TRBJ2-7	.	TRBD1	CASSQWGDRAVYEHYF	TGCGCCAGCAGTCAGTGGGGGGACAGGGCAGTTTACGAGCACTACTTC
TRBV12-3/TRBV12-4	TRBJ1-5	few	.	CVSSLLRDQPQHF	TGTGTCAGCAGTTTATTGAGGGACCAGCCCCAGCATTTT
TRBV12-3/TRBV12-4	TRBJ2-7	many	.	CASSLGEGTRPVRLNF	TGTGCCAGCAGTTTAGGAGAGGGTACCCGACCGGTCCGGCTGAACTTC
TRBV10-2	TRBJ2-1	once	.	CASSPEVYNEQLF	TGTGCCAGCAGTCCGGAAGTCTACAATGAGCAGCTCTTC
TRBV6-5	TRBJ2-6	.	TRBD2	CVSNLAGASSGANVLTF	TGTGTCAGCAACCTAGCGGGAGCCAGCTCTGGGGCCAACGTCCTTACTTTC
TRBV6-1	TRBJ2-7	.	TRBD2	CVSTIKVIGTSAVYEQYF	TGTGTCAGCACCATAAAGGTAATCGGGACTAGCGCAGTTTACGAGCAGTACTTC
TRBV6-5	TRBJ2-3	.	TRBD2	CASSYTSGGPRDTQYF	TGTGCCAGCAGTTATACGAGCGGGGGACCGCGAGATACGCAGTATTTT
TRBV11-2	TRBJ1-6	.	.	CANSLGEDDNSPFHF	TGTGCCAACAGCTTAGGAGAGGACGATAATTCACCCTTCCACTTT
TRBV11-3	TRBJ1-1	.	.	CASNLTPNLYGRNTEGFF	TGTGCTAGCAACTTAACGCCGAATCTGTATGGTCGGAACACTGAAGGTTTCTTT
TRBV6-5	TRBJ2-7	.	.	CASRSRGGYDQYF	TGTGCCAGCAGATCTAGGGGGGGGTACGATCAGTACTTC
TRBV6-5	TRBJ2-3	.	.	CANSYHPGGRDKQYF	TGTGCCAACAGTTACCACCCCGGGGGGCGGGATAAGCAGTATTTT
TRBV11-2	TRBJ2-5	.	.	CASRSTREGTQYF	TGTGCCAGCAGATCAACAAGGGAAGGGACCCAGTACTTC
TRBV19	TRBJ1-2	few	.	CASSDGGNYGYTF	TGTGCCAGTAGCGACGGGGGAAACTATGGCTACACCTTC